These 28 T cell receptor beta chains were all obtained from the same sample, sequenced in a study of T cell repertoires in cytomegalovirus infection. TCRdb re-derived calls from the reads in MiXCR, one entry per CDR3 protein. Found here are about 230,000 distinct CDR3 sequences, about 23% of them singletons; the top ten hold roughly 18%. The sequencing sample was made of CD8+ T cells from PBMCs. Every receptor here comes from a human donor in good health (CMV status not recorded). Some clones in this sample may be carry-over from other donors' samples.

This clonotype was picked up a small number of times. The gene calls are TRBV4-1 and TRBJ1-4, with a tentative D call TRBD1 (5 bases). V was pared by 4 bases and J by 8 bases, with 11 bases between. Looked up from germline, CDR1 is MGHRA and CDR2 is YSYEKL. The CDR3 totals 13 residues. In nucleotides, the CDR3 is TGCGCCAGCAGCCCCGAAAGGGGCGAAAAACTGTTTTTT. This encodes CASSPERGEKLFF.

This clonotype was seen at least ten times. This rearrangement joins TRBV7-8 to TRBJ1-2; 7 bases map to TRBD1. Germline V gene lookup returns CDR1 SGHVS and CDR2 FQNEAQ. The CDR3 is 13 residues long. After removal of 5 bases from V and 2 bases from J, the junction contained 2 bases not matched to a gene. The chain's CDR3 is CASSQTGNYGYTF. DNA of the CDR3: TGTGCCAGCAGCCAGACAGGGAACTATGGCTACACCTTC.

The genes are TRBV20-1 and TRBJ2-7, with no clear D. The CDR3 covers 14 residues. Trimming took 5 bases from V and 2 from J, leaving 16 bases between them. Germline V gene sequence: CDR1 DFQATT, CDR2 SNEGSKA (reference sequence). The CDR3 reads CSASGRSQPYEQYF. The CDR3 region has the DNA TGCAGTGCTTCCGGTCGGTCGCAACCCTACGAGCAGTACTTC.

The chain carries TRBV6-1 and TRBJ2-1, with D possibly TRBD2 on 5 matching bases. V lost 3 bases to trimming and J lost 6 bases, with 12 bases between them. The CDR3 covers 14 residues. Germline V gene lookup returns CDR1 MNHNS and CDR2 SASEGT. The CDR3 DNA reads TGTGCCAGCAGTGATTATGGAAGCGGCAATGAGCAGTTCTTC. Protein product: CASSDYGSGNEQFF.

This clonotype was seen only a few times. CDR3 amino acids: CASSRPGGNLYEQYF. For the CDR3, the DNA is TGTGCCAGCAGTCGACCAGGGGGCAACCTGTACGAGCAGTACTTC. The chain couples TRBV28 to TRBJ2-7, with 8 bases identical to TRBD1. Germline-derived CDR1 and CDR2 are MDHEN and SYDVKM. J lost 4 bases, V lost 5 bases, and 10 bases had no gene match. This CDR3 has 15 residues.

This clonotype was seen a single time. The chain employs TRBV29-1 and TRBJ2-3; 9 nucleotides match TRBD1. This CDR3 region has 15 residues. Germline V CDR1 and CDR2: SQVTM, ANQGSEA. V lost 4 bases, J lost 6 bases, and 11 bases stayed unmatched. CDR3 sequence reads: CSVVPGTGPWDTQYF. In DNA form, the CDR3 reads TGCAGCGTTGTCCCCGGGACAGGGCCATGGGATACGCAGTATTTT.

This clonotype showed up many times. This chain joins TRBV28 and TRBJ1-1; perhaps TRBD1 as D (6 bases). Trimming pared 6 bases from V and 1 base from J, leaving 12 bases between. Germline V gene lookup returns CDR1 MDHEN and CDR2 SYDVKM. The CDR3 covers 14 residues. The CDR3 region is CASSTGWANTEAFF. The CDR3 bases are TGTGCCAGCAGCACAGGGTGGGCGAACACTGAAGCTTTCTTT.

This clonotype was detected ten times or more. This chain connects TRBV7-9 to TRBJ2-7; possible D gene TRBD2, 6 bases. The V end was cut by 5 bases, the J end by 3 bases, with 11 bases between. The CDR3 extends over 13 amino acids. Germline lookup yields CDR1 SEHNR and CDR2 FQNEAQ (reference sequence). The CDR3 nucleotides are TGTGCCAGCAGCCCACGGGGGATCTACGAGCAGTACTTC. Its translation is CASSPRGIYEQYF.

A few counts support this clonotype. The CDR3 is CSVEDTSEAGMNEKLFF. Here the CDR3 DNA reads TGCAGCGTTGAAGATACCTCCGAGGCAGGGATGAATGAAAAACTGTTTTTT. This chain uses TRBV29-1 with TRBJ1-4; a weak D match, TRBD1 (5 bases). The CDR3 covers 17 residues. CDR1 is SQVTM and CDR2 is ANQGSEA in the germline V gene. V was cut by 0 bases and J by 5 bases, with 19 bases left in between.

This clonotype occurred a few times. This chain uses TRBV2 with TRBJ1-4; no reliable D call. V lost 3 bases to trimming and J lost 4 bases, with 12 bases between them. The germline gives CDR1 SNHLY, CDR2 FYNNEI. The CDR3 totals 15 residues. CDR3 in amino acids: CASSEAVKINEKLFF. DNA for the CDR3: TGTGCCAGCAGTGAGGCGGTCAAGATTAATGAAAAACTGTTTTTT.

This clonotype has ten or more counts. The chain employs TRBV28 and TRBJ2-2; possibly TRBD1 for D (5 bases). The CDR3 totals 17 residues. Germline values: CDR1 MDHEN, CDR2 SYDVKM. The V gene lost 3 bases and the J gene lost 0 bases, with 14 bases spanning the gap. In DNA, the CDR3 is TGTGCCAGCAGTTTCCCCGGGCAGGGCGCGAACACCGGGGAGCTGTTTTTT. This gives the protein CASSFPGQGANTGELFF.

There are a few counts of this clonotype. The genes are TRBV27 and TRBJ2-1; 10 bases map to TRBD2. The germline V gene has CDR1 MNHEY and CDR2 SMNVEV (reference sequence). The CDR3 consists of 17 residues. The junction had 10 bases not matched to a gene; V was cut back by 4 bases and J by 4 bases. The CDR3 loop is CASSSLGLAGVYNEQFF. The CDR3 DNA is TGTGCCAGCAGTTCCCTCGGGCTAGCGGGGGTGTACAATGAGCAGTTCTTC.

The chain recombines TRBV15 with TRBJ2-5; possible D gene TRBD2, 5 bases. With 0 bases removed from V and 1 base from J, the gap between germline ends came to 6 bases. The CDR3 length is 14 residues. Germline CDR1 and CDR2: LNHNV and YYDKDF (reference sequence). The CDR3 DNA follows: TGTGCCACCAGCAGAGATCGGGGCCAAGAGACCCAGTACTTC. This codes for CATSRDRGQETQYF.

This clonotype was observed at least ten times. CDR3 region: CASSYRYNEQFF. CDR3 nucleotide sequence: TGTGCCAGCAGCTACAGGTACAATGAGCAGTTCTTC. The gene calls are TRBV5-6 and TRBJ2-1; D may be TRBD1 (5 bases). V was pared by 3 bases and J by 4 bases, with 5 bases between. The CDR3 consists of 12 residues. CDR1 and CDR2 from the germline V gene are SGHDT and YYEEEE.

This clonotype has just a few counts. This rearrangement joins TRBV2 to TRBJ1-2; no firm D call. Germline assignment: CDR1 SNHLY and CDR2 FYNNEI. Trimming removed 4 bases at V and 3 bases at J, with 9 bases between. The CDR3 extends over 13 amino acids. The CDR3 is CASSGRPDYGYTF. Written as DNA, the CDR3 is TGTGCCAGCAGTGGACGGCCAGACTATGGCTACACCTTC.

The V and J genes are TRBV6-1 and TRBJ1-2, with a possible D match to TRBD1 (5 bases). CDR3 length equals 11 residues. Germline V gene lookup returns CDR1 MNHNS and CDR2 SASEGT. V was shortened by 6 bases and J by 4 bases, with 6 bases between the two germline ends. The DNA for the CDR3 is TGTGCCAGCAGGGGACCCTATGGCTACACCTTC. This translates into CASRGPYGYTF.

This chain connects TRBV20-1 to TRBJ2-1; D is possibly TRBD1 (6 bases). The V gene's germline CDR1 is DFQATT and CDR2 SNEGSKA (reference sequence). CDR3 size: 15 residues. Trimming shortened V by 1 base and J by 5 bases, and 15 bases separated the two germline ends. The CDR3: CSARVRGRDNNEQFF. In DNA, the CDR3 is TGCAGTGCTAGAGTACGGGGACGGGACAACAATGAGCAGTTCTTC.

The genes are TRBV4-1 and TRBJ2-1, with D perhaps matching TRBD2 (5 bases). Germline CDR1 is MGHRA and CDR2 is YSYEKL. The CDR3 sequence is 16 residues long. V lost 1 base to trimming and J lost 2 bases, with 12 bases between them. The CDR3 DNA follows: TGCGCCAGCAGCCAAGCCCGCGGGCCCGCCTACAATGAGCAGTTCTTC. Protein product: CASSQARGPAYNEQFF.

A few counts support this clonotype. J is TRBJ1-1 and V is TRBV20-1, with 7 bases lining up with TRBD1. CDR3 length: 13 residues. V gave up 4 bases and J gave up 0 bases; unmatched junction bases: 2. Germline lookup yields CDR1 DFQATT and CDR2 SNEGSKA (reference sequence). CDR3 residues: CSATTGLNTEAFF. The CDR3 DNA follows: TGCAGTGCTACGACAGGGTTGAACACTGAAGCTTTCTTT.

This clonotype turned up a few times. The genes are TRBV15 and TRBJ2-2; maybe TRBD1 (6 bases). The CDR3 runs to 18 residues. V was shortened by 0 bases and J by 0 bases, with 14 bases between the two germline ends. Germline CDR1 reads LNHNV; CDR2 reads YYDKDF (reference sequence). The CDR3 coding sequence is TGTGCCACCAGCAGAGACAAGAGGGGGATATCGAACACCGGGGAGCTGTTTTTT. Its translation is CATSRDKRGISNTGELFF.

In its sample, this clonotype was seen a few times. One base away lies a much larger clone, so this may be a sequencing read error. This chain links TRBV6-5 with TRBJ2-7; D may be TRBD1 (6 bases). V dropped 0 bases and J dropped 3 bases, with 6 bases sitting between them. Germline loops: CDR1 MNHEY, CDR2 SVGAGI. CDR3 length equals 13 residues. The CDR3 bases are TGTGCCAGCAGTTACTCACAGGGCTACGAGCAGTACTTC. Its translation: CASSYSQGYEQYF.

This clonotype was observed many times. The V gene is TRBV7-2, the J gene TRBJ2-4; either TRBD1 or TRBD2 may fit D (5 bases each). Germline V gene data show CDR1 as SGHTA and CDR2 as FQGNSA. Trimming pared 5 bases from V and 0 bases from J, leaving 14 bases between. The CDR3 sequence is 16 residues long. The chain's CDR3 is CASSGLGDLAKNIQYF. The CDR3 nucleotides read TGTGCCAGCAGCGGGTTAGGGGACCTAGCCAAAAACATTCAGTACTTC. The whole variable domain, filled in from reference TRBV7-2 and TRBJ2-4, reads GAGVSQSPSNKVTEKGKDVELRCDPISGHTALYWYRQSLGQGLEFLIYFQGNSAPDKSGLPSDRFSAERTGGSVSTLTIQRTQQEDSAVYLCASSGLGDLAKNIQYFGAGTRLSVL.

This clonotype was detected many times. The DNA of the CDR3 is TGTGCCAGCAGTCAACCGGGACAGGGTATGGCCCTCCACTTT. This gives the protein CASSQPGQGMALHF. The rearrangement links TRBV28 to TRBJ1-6; 9 bases align to TRBD1. CDR3 length: 14 residues. Trimming removed 5 bases from V and 14 bases from J; junction bases left unmatched: 10. Looked up from germline, CDR1 is MDHEN and CDR2 is SYDVKM.

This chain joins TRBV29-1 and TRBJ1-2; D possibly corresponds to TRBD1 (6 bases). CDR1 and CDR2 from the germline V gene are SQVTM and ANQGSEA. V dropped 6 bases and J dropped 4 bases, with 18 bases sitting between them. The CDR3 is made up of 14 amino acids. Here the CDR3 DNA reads TGCAGCGTGCAGGGGCAGGGCCAGGGCTATGGCTACACCTTC. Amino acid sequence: CSVQGQGQGYGYTF.

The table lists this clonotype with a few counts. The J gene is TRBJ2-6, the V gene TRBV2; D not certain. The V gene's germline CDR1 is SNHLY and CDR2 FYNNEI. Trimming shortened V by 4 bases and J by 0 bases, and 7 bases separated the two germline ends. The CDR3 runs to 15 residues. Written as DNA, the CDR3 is TGTGCCAGCAGTGCAGTGAGCTCTGGGGCCAACGTCCTGACTTTC. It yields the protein CASSAVSSGANVLTF.

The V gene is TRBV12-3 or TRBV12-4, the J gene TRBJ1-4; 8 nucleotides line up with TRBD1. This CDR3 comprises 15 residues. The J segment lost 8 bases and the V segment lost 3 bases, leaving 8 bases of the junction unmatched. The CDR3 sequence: CASSFFRGPREKLFF. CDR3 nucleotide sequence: TGTGCCAGCAGTTTCTTCAGGGGGCCTCGCGAAAAACTGTTTTTT.

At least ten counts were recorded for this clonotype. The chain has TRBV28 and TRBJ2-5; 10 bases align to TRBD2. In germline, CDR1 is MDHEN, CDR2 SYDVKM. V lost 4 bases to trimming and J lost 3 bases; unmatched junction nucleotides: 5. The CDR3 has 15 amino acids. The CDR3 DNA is TGTGCCAGCAGTTCCGAGCTAGCGGGGGAAGAGACCCAGTACTTC. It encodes CASSSELAGEETQYF.

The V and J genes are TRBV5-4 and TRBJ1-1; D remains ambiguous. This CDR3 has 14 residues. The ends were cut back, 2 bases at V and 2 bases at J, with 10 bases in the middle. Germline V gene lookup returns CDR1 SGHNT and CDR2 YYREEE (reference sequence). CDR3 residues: CASSFPEGNTEAFF. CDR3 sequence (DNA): TGTGCCAGCAGCTTCCCCGAGGGTAACACTGAAGCTTTCTTT.